This note documents a single TCR beta chain sequence. Its antigen is unknown. These data originate in a study of response to subunit inactivated influenza vaccine. General study results and limits: Every seasonal influenza vaccination brings in few new T cells, the authors suggested.

CDR3 length: 14 residues. Germline CDR1 DFQATT, CDR2 SNEGSKA (reference sequence). The junction had 5 bases not matched to a gene; V was cut back by 4 bases and J by 3 bases. Each CDR3 protein is one row after TCRdb ran MiXCR on the RT-PCR reads. The sample lists roughly 500,000 distinct CDR3 sequences, roughly 23% occurring once. The chain has TRBV20-1 and TRBJ2-1; 8 bases are shared with TRBD2. This receptor was obtained from a man aged 50-60 years who received an inactivated influenza vaccine. This material consisted of CD4+ T cells sorted from PBMCs, taken 5 days after vaccination. The CDR3 sequence: CSAIKREGYNEQFF. The DNA of the CDR3 is TGCAGTGCTATCAAACGGGAGGGCTACAATGAGCAGTTCTTC.